These 2 T cell receptor beta chains originate from one sample sequenced in a study of CXCR3-negative and CXCR3-positive naive CD8 T cells. Which antigens these TCRs recognize remains unknown. General study points: CXCR3-positive naive cells had TRB CDR3s that were more hydrophobic than CXCR3-negative naive cells had.

Libraries of TRB cDNA were made by 5' RACE and carried UMIs. After re-calling the 5' RACE reads, TCRdb lists one entry per CDR3 protein, DNA absent. The sample data list approximately 5,000 distinct CDR3 sequences. The sample consisted of naive CXCR3+ CD8+ T cells from blood. Indicated subset: CD45RO-CCR7+CD27+CD95- naive CD8+ T cells expressing CXCR3 (TNR3+). All receptors derive from a human donor in good health. Some clones in this sample may be carry-over from other donors' samples.

The J gene is TRBJ2-1, the V gene TRBV29-1. Germline CDR1 and CDR2: SQVTM and ANQGSEA. The CDR3 sequence is 15 residues long. CDR3 sequence: CSAIGDGSSYNEQFF.

V is TRBV5-1 and J is TRBJ2-2. The CDR3 runs to 15 residues. Germline CDR1 and CDR2: SGHRS and YFSETQ. The CDR3 is CASSLNSANTGELFF. Full variable domain (missing parts from reference TRBV5-1 and TRBJ2-2): KAGVTQTPRYLIKTRGQQVTLSCSPISGHRSVSWYQQTPGQGLQFLFEYFSETQRNKGNFPGRFSGRQFSNSRSEMNVSTLELGDSALYLCASSLNSANTGELFFGEGSRLTVL.